This entry lists 32 T cell receptor beta chains sequenced from one sample in a study of T cells after posttransplantation cyclophosphamide (dated by TCRdb to 2016 to 2018). Receptor libraries were prepared by the immunoSEQ multiplex PCR assay. The source is immuneACCESS, and TCRdb retained only in-frame sequences with V and J called. Part of the clones is not carried over; for the studies checked, unresolved V genes explain less than half of this, and the remainder is unexplained. The sample table holds around 66,000 clones, of which over 85% were seen once. The top ten constitute under 3% of the sample. Sequenced input: PBMCs. The receptors stem from a woman in her twenties or thirties in good health and a related stem cell transplant donor.

The J gene is TRBJ1-5, the V gene TRBV27; a possible D gene is TRBD1 (6 bases). The V end lost 1 base, the J end lost 0 bases, and 19 bases lay between the germline ends. The length of the CDR3 is 19 residues. Germline V lookup: CDR1 MNHEY, CDR2 SMNVEV (reference sequence). The CDR3 protein is CASSLFGVRGRDSNQPQHF. The CDR3 DNA sequence: TGTGCCAGCAGTTTATTCGGGGTTCGGGGGCGGGATAGCAATCAGCCCCAGCATTTT.

V usage is TRBV4-1 and J usage is TRBJ1-3, with D possibly TRBD1 on 5 matching bases. The CDR3 totals 15 residues. Trimming took off 0 bases at V and 0 bases at J, with 6 bases between the two ends. Germline V lookup: CDR1 MGHRA, CDR2 YSYEKL. The CDR3 bases are TGCGCCAGCAGCCAAGATGGGGGCTCTGGAAACACCATATATTTT. Its protein product is CASSQDGGSGNTIYF.

Notes on this clone: Other DNA sequences within the sample encode an identical CDR3. The chain joins TRBV5-1 to TRBJ2-3; no clear D gene. Per germline, CDR1 SGHRS and CDR2 YFSETQ. There are 12 residues in the CDR3. Trimming took 0 bases from V and 5 from J, leaving 4 bases between them. This CDR3 is CASSLVGDTQYF. In DNA, the CDR3 is TGCGCCAGCAGCTTGGTGGGAGATACGCAGTATTTT.

The chain uses TRBV5-8 and TRBJ2-7, with 7 bases matching TRBD1. V shed 1 base, J shed 6 bases, and the junction held 7 bases outside the gene matches. Germline CDR1 is SGHTS and CDR2 is YDEGEE. This CDR3 contains 14 residues. The CDR3 sequence: CASSLFQGGGEQYF. The DNA of the CDR3 is TGTGCCAGCAGCTTGTTCCAAGGGGGCGGCGAGCAGTACTTC.

The count of this clone is one. The gene calls are TRBV2 and TRBJ2-1; D might be TRBD2 (5 bases). CDR1 and CDR2 (germline): SNHLY, FYNNEI. This CDR3 has 11 amino acids. Trimming stripped 4 bases from V and 12 bases from J, with 10 bases between. DNA for the CDR3: TGTGCCAGCAGTGGGACGGGATGGCAGTTCTTC. Translating it yields CASSGTGWQFF. The complete variable domain, with remaining parts taken from reference TRBV2 and TRBJ2-1, reads EPEVTQTPSHQVTQMGQEVILRCVPISNHLYFYWYRQILGQKVEFLVSFYNNEISEKSEIFDDQFSVERPDGSNFTLKIRSTKLEDSAMYFCASSGTGWQFFGPGTRLTVL.

V is TRBV6-6 and J is TRBJ1-1; the D is unclear. V dropped 5 bases and J dropped 2 bases, with 6 bases sitting between them. This CDR3 comprises 12 residues. Germline V gives CDR1 MNHNY, CDR2 SVGAGI (reference sequence). CDR3 sequence (DNA): TGTGCCAGCAGTACCCGAAACACTGAAGCTTTCTTT. Protein product: CASSTRNTEAFF.

The chain joins TRBV4-3 to TRBJ1-1; TRBD1 agrees at 7 bases. This CDR3 contains 17 residues. V shed 4 bases, J shed 0 bases, and the junction held 11 bases outside the gene matches. Per germline, CDR1 LGHNA and CDR2 YSLEER. CDR3 bases: TGCGCCAGCAGCCCGGGGAGGATGGGACAGATGAACACTGAAGCTTTCTTT. It codes for CASSPGRMGQMNTEAFF.

The V gene is TRBV9, the J gene TRBJ2-5; 8 nucleotides align to TRBD1. The CDR3 covers 14 residues. After removal of 4 bases from V and 5 bases from J, the junction contained 7 bases not matched to a gene. Germline V gives CDR1 SGDLS, CDR2 YYNGEE. In nucleotides, the CDR3 is TGTGCCAGCAGCCCCGGACAGGGTGGTGAGACCCAGTACTTC. Its translation: CASSPGQGGETQYF. The variable domain in full, completed from reference TRBV9 and TRBJ2-5, reads DSGVTQTPKHLITATGQRVTLRCSPRSGDLSVYWYQQSLDQGLQFLIQYYNGEERAKGNILERFSAQQFPDLHSELNLSSLELGDSALYFCASSPGQGGETQYFGPGTRLLVL.

The chain joins TRBV30 to TRBJ1-5; D is uncertain. Germline V gene lookup returns CDR1 GTSNPN and CDR2 SVGIG (reference sequence). The CDR3 is made up of 16 amino acids. Trimming pared 3 bases from V and 4 bases from J, leaving 19 bases between. CDR3 nucleotide sequence: TGTGCCTGGAGCCTTCACCGGCGCCAGGCAAATCAGCCCCAGCATTTT. Its protein product is CAWSLHRRQANQPQHF.

This clone was seen only once. The rearrangement links TRBV27 to TRBJ2-1; 10 positions agree with TRBD1. The CDR3 runs to 16 residues. V was pared by 4 bases and J by 0 bases, with 3 bases of the junction left unmatched. CDR1 MNHEY and CDR2 SMNVEV come from the germline V gene (reference sequence). The CDR3 reads CASSSGQGISYNEQFF. The CDR3 DNA sequence: TGTGCCAGCAGTTCGGGACAGGGGATCTCCTACAATGAGCAGTTCTTC.

The V and J genes are TRBV5-6 and TRBJ1-2; weak D call: TRBD1 (6 bases). The CDR3 consists of 17 residues. Looked up from germline, CDR1 is SGHDT and CDR2 is YYEEEE. With 4 bases removed from V and 1 base from J, the gap between germline ends came to 20 bases. CDR3 nucleotides: TGTGCCAGCAGCCAGCCCAACGCGGGGGGCTATAACTATGGCTACACCTTC. It yields the protein CASSQPNAGGYNYGYTF. The full variable domain, in which reference TRBV5-6 and TRBJ1-2 provide the parts outside the CDR3, is DAGVTQSPTHLIKTRGQQVTLRCSPKSGHDTVSWYQQALGQGPQFIFQYYEEEERQRGNFPDRFSGHQFPNYSSELNVNALLLGDSALYLCASSQPNAGGYNYGYTFGSGTRLTVV.

V is TRBV15 and J is TRBJ1-6, with D unresolved. The CDR3 sequence is 12 residues long. The germline gives CDR1 LNHNV, CDR2 YYDKDF (reference sequence). V was shortened by 0 bases and J by 10 bases, with 4 bases between the two germline ends. For the CDR3, the DNA is TGTGCCACCAGCAGAGATGACTCACCCCTCCACTTT. Translation gives CATSRDDSPLHF.

V is TRBV15 and J is TRBJ1-2; unclear D gene. V gave up 1 base and J gave up 5 bases, with 8 bases separating them. Germline assignment: CDR1 LNHNV and CDR2 YYDKDF (reference sequence). The CDR3 sequence is 13 residues long. DNA of the CDR3: TGTGCCACCAGCAGAGGAGGAGGTTATGGCTACACCTTC. It is translated as CATSRGGGYGYTF.

This clone ranks as medium-sized. The chain carries TRBV18 and TRBJ1-2; 7 bases match TRBD1. Germline trimming cut 2 bases from V and 0 bases from J; bases unmatched to any gene: 9. Per the germline V gene, CDR1 is KGHSH and CDR2 is LQKENI. The CDR3 is 17 residues long. Here the CDR3 reads CASSPRRRTGTNYGYTF. CDR3 DNA sequence: TGTGCCAGCTCACCAAGGCGTAGGACAGGAACTAACTATGGCTACACCTTC. The whole variable domain, filled in from reference TRBV18 and TRBJ1-2, reads NAGVMQNPRHLVRRRGQEARLRCSPMKGHSHVYWYRQLPEEGLKFMVYLQKENIIDESGMPKERFSAEFPKEGPSILRIQQVVRGDSAAYFCASSPRRRTGTNYGYTFGSGTRLTVV.

The chain employs TRBV4-1 and TRBJ2-3, with D possibly being TRBD1 or TRBD2 (7 bases each). Between the trimmed V and J ends, which lost 3 bases and 4 bases, there was a span of 14 bases. There are 15 residues in the CDR3. Per germline, CDR1 MGHRA and CDR2 YSYEKL. CDR3: CASSQQGGGADTQYF. The CDR3 bases are TGCGCCAGCAGCCAGCAGGGGGGGGGCGCAGATACGCAGTATTTT.

This chain links TRBV4-1 with TRBJ1-2; a weak D match, TRBD1 (5 bases). V lost 4 bases and J lost 8, with 14 bases in between. Germline CDR1 MGHRA, CDR2 YSYEKL. The CDR3 runs 13 residues. The CDR3 sequence: CASSLAGGSGYTF. The CDR3, as DNA: TGCGCCAGCAGCCTGGCCGGGGGGAGCGGCTACACCTTC.

Only one count was recorded for this clone. The gene calls are TRBV4-1 and TRBJ1-1; a weak D match, TRBD1 (5 bases). V lost 4 bases, J lost 7 bases, and 22 bases lay in between. The CDR3 is made up of 16 amino acids. In germline, CDR1 is MGHRA, CDR2 YSYEKL. CDR3: CASSRGPGPSSSEAFF. CDR3 sequence (DNA): TGCGCCAGCAGCCGTGGACCGGGACCGTCCAGTAGTGAAGCTTTCTTT.

This chain joins TRBV7-2 and TRBJ2-3; 9 nucleotides line up with TRBD1. Germline CDR1 and CDR2: SGHTA and FQGNSA. This CDR3 contains 16 residues. The trim removed 3 bases at V and 4 bases at J, leaving 8 bases unmatched. The DNA for the CDR3 is TGTGCCAGCAGCTTCCCGGGACAGGGTATGGCAGATACGCAGTATTTT. This codes for CASSFPGQGMADTQYF.

The gene calls are TRBV15 and TRBJ1-2, with D possibly matching TRBD1 (5 bases). V shed 1 base and J shed 8 bases, with 20 bases lying between them. The CDR3 length is 16 residues. The germline V gene has CDR1 LNHNV and CDR2 YYDKDF (reference sequence). The CDR3 is CATSRGASTAIGGYTF. The CDR3 coding sequence is TGTGCCACCAGCAGAGGAGCTTCGACAGCCATCGGGGGCTACACCTTC.

The chain carries TRBV19 and TRBJ2-2; possible D gene TRBD1, 6 bases. The V end lost 3 bases, the J end lost 1 base, and 15 bases lay between the germline ends. The CDR3 has 17 amino acids. Germline V lookup: CDR1 LNHDA, CDR2 SQIVND (reference sequence). Here the CDR3 DNA reads TGTGCCAGTAGTATGAGGCAGGGGTGGATGAACACCGGGGAGCTGTTTTTT. This sequence encodes CASSMRQGWMNTGELFF.

V is TRBV7-2 and J is TRBJ2-7; a possible D gene is TRBD1 (5 bases). The length of the CDR3 is 13 residues. CDR1 and CDR2 (germline): SGHTA, FQGNSA. Trimming left V 3 bases short and J 6 bases short, with 12 bases between. This CDR3 reads CASSFQPGIEQYF. CDR3 coding DNA: TGTGCCAGCAGCTTCCAGCCAGGGATCGAGCAGTACTTC.

The J gene is TRBJ1-1, the V gene TRBV5-1; 11 positions agree with TRBD1. The V gene end was trimmed by 3 bases and the J gene end by 6 bases; junction bases not matched to a gene: 7. CDR1 and CDR2 from the germline V gene are SGHRS and YFSETQ. The CDR3 sequence is 15 residues long. The chain's CDR3 is CASSWTGGSSSEAFF. The CDR3 coding sequence is TGCGCCAGCAGCTGGACAGGGGGCAGTTCCTCTGAAGCTTTCTTT.

In this sample, this clone turned up a few times. The V and J genes are TRBV5-1 and TRBJ1-1; TRBD1 might be the D (6 bases). This CDR3 is built from 16 residues. Germline V gene lookup returns CDR1 SGHRS and CDR2 YFSETQ. The V gene lost 0 bases and the J gene lost 0 bases, with 12 bases spanning the gap. This CDR3 reads CASSLGGGTMNTEAFF. For the CDR3, the DNA is TGCGCCAGCAGCTTGGGAGGGGGGACCATGAACACTGAAGCTTTCTTT.

The chain uses TRBV4-1 and TRBJ2-6; 8 bases align to TRBD1. V lost 1 base and J lost 6; bases outside the gene matches: 2. The CDR3 spans 15 residues. CDR1 MGHRA and CDR2 YSYEKL come from the germline V gene. Written as DNA, the CDR3 is TGCGCCAGCAGCCAAGCACAGGGGGAGGCCAACGTCCTGACTTTC. Its translation is CASSQAQGEANVLTF.

J is TRBJ2-1 and V is TRBV6-4, with 8 bases lining up with TRBD1. The CDR3 is 15 residues long. Trimming removed 6 bases from V and 2 bases from J; junction bases left unmatched: 6. CDR1 MRHNA and CDR2 SNTAGT come from the germline V gene. The CDR3 coding sequence is TGTGCCAGCAGCGCGGACAGGGAAACCTACAATGAGCAGTTCTTC. This gives the protein CASSADRETYNEQFF.

The gene calls are TRBV9 and TRBJ2-1; the D is unclear. The CDR3 loop spans 18 amino acids. The V end was cut by 0 bases, the J end by 3 bases, with 19 bases between. The germline V gene encodes CDR1 SGDLS and CDR2 YYNGEE. CDR3 nucleotide sequence: TGTGCCAGCAGCGTAGGGGCAGTAAACACCCCATACTACAATGAGCAGTTCTTC. Residues: CASSVGAVNTPYYNEQFF.

The chain couples TRBV5-4 to TRBJ2-1; maybe TRBD1 (5 bases). CDR1 SGHNT and CDR2 YYREEE come from the germline V gene (reference sequence). This CDR3 comprises 17 residues. Trimming removed 4 bases from V and 0 bases from J, with 17 bases in between. The CDR3 sequence: CASSHTSRALSYNEQFF. CDR3 DNA sequence: TGTGCCAGCAGCCACACATCCAGGGCGCTCTCCTACAATGAGCAGTTCTTC. Supplemented by reference TRBV5-4 and TRBJ2-1, the full variable domain reads ETGVTQSPTHLIKTRGQQVTLRCSSQSGHNTVSWYQQALGQGPQFIFQYYREEENGRGNFPPRFSGLQFPNYSSELNVNALELDDSALYLCASSHTSRALSYNEQFFGPGTRLTVL.

The rearrangement joins TRBV28 to TRBJ1-2; possibly TRBD1 for D (5 bases). CDR1 and CDR2 from the germline V gene are MDHEN and SYDVKM. CDR3 length: 11 amino acids. Deletions cut 9 bases from V and 7 bases from J, with 12 bases between. CDR3 in DNA: TGTGCCAGTCGCCAGGGAAGTGGCTACACCTTC. Protein product: CASRQGSGYTF.

The table lists this clone with a few counts. V usage is TRBV7-9 and J usage is TRBJ1-1; D gene uncertain. Trimming stripped 10 bases from V and 1 base from J, with 10 bases between. There are 12 residues in the CDR3. Per germline, CDR1 SEHNR and CDR2 FQNEAQ (reference sequence). CDR3 loop: CAIYGTNTEAFF. For the CDR3, the DNA is TGTGCCATTTACGGTACGAACACTGAAGCTTTCTTT. Filled out from reference TRBV7-9 and TRBJ1-1, the complete variable domain reads DTGVSQNPRHKITKRGQNVTFRCDPISEHNRLYWYRQTLGQGPEFLTYFQNEAQLEKSRLLSDRFSAERPKGSFSTLEIQRTEQGDSAMYLCAIYGTNTEAFFGQGTRLTVV.

The chain employs TRBV5-8 and TRBJ2-3; D might be TRBD1 (6 bases). The CDR3 length is 13 residues. Germline V gives CDR1 SGHTS, CDR2 YDEGEE. The germline V and J ends were trimmed by 5 bases and 0 bases, with 7 bases remaining between them. This chain's CDR3 is CASRQGSTDTQYF. The CDR3 nucleotides read TGTGCCAGCAGACAGGGTAGCACAGATACGCAGTATTTT.

This clone was detected only a few times. The genes are TRBV6-1 and TRBJ2-3, with TRBD2 matching over 7 bases. The CDR3 consists of 16 residues. From germline, CDR1 is MNHNS and CDR2 SASEGT. V shed 1 base and J 6 bases; nucleotides not matched to a gene: 10. CDR3 protein: CASSEVGEGARDTQYF. The CDR3 DNA is TGTGCCAGCAGTGAAGTCGGGGAGGGCGCGAGGGATACGCAGTATTTT.

This chain joins TRBV11-2 and TRBJ1-1; D ambiguous. The CDR3 consists of 13 residues. V was cut by 1 base and J by 1 base, with 4 bases left in between. The germline gives CDR1 SGHAT, CDR2 FQNNGV. The CDR3 nucleotides are TGTGCCAGCAGCTTAGTAGGGAACACTGAAGCTTTCTTT. Translating it yields CASSLVGNTEAFF.